The present entry profiles one T cell receptor beta chain with its context. The target antigen is unknown. The germline V gene has CDR1 MNHEY and CDR2 SMNVEV (reference sequence). CDR3 size: 16 residues. V dropped 3 bases and J dropped 2; count of bases not matched to a gene: 6. The source of the sample is a study of cytomegalovirus exposure and HLA in healthy donors. Though probably carrying unrecorded immune exposures, donors were nominally healthy at sampling. Regarding the study as a whole: Both high specificity and high sensitivity reportedly marked the classifier's diagnosis of cytomegalovirus status.

Both 60 Vbeta primers and 13 Jbeta primers went into the PCR. Only in-frame clones appear in the TCRdb table, and some are missing; sequencing was by immunoSEQ multiplex PCR. The sample shows under 200,000 clones, over 75% of them seen only once. The chain carries TRBV27 and TRBJ2-7, with TRBD1 matching over 11 bases. The specimen sequenced was PBMCs. This TCR came from a man between 18 and 35 years old in good health and CMV-seropositive. The CDR3 region is CASSLGGTGGPYEQYF. CDR3 DNA: TGTGCCAGCAGTTTGGGAGGGACAGGGGGTCCCTACGAGCAGTACTTC.